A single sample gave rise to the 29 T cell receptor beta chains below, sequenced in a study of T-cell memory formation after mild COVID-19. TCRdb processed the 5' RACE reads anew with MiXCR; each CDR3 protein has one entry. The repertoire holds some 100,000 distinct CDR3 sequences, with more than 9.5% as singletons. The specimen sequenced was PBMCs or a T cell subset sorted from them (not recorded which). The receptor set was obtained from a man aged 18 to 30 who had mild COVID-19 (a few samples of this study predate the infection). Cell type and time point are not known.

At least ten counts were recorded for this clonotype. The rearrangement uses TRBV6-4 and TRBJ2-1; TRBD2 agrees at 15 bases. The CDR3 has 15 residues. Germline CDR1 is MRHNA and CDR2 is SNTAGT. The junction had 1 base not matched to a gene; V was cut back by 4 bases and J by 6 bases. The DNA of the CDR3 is TGTGCCAGCAGTGGGACTAGCGGGGGGGCCAATGAGCAGTTCTTC. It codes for CASSGTSGGANEQFF.

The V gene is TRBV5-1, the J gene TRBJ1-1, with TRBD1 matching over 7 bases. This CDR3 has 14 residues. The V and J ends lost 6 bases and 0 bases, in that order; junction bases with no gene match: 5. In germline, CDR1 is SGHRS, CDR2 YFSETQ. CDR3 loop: CASTQGTVNTEAFF. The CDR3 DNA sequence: TGCGCCAGCACCCAAGGGACAGTGAACACTGAAGCTTTCTTT.

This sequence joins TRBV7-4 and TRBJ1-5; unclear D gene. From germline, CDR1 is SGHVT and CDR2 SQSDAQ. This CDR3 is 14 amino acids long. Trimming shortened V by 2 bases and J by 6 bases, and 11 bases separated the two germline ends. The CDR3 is CASSLRPISQPQHF. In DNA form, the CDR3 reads TGTGCCAGCAGCTTACGCCCTATCTCTCAGCCCCAGCATTTT.

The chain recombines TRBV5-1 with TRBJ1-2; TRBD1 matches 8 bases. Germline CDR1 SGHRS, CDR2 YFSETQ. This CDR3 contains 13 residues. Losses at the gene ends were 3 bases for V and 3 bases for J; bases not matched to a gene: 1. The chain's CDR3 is CASSSTGDYGYTF. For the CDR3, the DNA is TGCGCCAGCAGCTCGACAGGGGACTATGGCTACACCTTC. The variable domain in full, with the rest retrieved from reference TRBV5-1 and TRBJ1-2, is KAGVTQTPRYLIKTRGQQVTLSCSPISGHRSVSWYQQTPGQGLQFLFEYFSETQRNKGNFPGRFSGRQFSNSRSEMNVSTLELGDSALYLCASSSTGDYGYTFGSGTRLTVV.

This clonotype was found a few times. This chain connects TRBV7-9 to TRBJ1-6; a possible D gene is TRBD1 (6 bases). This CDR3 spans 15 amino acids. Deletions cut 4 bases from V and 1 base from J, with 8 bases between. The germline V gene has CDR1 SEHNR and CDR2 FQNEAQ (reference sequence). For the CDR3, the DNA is TGTGCCAGCAGCTCACAGGGATCCTATAATTCACCCCTCCACTTT. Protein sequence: CASSSQGSYNSPLHF. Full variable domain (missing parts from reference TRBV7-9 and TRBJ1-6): DTGVSQNPRHKITKRGQNVTFRCDPISEHNRLYWYRQTLGQGPEFLTYFQNEAQLEKSRLLSDRFSAERPKGSFSTLEIQRTEQGDSAMYLCASSSQGSYNSPLHFGNGTRLTVT.

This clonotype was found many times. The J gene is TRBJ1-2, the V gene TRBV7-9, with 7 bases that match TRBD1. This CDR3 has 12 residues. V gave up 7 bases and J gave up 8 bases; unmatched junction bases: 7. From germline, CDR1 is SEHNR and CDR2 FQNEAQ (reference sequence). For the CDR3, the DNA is TGTGCCAGCATGACAGGGCCCATGGGCTACACCTTC. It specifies CASMTGPMGYTF.

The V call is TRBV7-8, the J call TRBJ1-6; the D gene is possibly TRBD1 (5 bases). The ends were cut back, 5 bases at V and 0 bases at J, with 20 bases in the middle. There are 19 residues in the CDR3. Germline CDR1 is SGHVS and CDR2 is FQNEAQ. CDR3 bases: TGTGCCAGCAGCCATCCATCTTGGGACTTAAGCTCCTATAATTCACCCCTCCACTTT. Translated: CASSHPSWDLSSYNSPLHF.

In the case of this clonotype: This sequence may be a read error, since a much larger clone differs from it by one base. CDR3 coding DNA: TGTGCCAGCAGTTACAGGGAAACCGGGGAGCTGTTTTTT. Translating it yields CASSYRETGELFF. The V call is TRBV6-5, the J call TRBJ2-2; no clear D gene. Germline values: CDR1 MNHEY, CDR2 SVGAGI. Deletions cut 2 bases from V and 5 bases from J, with 6 bases between. This CDR3 region has 13 residues.

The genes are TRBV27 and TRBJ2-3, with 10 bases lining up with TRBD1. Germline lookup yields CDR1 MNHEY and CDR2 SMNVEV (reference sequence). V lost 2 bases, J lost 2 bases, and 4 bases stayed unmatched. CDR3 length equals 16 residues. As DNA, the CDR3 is TGTGCCAGCAGTTTACACGGGACAGGGGTCACAGATACGCAGTATTTT. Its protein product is CASSLHGTGVTDTQYF.

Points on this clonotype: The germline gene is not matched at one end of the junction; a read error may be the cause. The CDR3 loop reads CDSSYDGGMNTEAFF. CDR3 DNA sequence: TGTGACAGCAGTTACGACGGGGGAATGAACACTGAAGCTTTCTTT. The V call is TRBV6-2 or TRBV6-3, the J call TRBJ1-1; D is possibly TRBD1 (5 bases). From germline, CDR1 is MNHEY and CDR2 SVGEGT. The CDR3 has 15 residues.

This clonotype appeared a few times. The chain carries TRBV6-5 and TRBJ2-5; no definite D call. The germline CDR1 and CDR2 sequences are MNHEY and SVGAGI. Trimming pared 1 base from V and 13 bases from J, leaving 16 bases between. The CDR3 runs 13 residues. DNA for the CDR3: TGTGCCAGCAGTTACTTGGCTGATGTGGCTCTGTACTTC. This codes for CASSYLADVALYF.

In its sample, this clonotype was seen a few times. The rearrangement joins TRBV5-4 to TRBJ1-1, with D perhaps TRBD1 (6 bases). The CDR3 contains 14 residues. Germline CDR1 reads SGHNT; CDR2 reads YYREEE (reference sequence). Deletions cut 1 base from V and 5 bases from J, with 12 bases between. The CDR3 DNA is TGTGCCAGCAGCTTGCGAGGGGGTGGGACTGAAGCTTTCTTT. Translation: CASSLRGGGTEAFF.

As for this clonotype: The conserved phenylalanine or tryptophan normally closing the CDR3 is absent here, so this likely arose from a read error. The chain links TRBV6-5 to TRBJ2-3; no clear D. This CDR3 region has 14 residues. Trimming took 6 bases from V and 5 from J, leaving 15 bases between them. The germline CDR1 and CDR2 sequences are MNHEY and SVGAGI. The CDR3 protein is CASSNSTGVDTQYI. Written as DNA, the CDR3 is TGTGCCAGCAGCAACTCGACTGGCGTAGATACGCAGTATATT.

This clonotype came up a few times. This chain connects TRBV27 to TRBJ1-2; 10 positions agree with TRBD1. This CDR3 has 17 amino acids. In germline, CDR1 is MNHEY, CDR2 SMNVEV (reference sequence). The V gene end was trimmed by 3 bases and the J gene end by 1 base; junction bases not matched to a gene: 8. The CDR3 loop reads CASSLAGTGEINYGYTF. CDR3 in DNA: TGTGCCAGCAGTTTGGCCGGGACAGGGGAAATTAACTATGGCTACACCTTC.

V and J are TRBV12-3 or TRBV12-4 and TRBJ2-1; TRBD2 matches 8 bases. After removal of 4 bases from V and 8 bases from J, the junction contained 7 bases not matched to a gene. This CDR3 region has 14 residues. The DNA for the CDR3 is TGTGCCAGCAGTTCATCGGGGGGGCCGGATGAGCAGTTCTTC. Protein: CASSSSGGPDEQFF.

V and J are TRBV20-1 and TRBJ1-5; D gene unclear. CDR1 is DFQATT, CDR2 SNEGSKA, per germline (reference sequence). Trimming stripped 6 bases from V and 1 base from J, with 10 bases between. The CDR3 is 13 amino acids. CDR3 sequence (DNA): TGCAGTGCGGAAGACGAGAGCAATCAGCCCCAGCATTTT. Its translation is CSAEDESNQPQHF.

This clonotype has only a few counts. The CDR3 protein is CAIRNPAASSYNEQFF. The CDR3 coding sequence is TGTGCCATCAGGAACCCCGCGGCGAGCTCCTACAATGAGCAGTTCTTC. The V call is TRBV10-3, the J call TRBJ2-1; D unclear. V lost 6 bases and J lost 0, with 15 bases in between. Germline V gene lookup returns CDR1 ENHRY and CDR2 SYGVKD. The CDR3 loop spans 16 amino acids.

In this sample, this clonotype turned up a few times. The CDR3 DNA sequence: TGTGCCAGCAGTTACTCGAATTTTAATACGCAGTATTTT. Translating it yields CASSYSNFNTQYF. This chain joins TRBV6-5 and TRBJ2-3; D is uncertain. Germline V CDR1 and CDR2: MNHEY, SVGAGI. V lost 0 bases and J lost 7, with 8 bases in between. The CDR3 totals 13 residues.

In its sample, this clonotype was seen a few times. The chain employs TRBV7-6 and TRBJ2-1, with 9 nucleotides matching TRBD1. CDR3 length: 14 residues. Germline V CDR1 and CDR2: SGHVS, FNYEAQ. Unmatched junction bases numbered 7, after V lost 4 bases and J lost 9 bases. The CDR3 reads CASSWDRASAEQFF. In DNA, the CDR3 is TGTGCCAGCAGCTGGGACAGGGCCTCGGCTGAGCAGTTCTTC.

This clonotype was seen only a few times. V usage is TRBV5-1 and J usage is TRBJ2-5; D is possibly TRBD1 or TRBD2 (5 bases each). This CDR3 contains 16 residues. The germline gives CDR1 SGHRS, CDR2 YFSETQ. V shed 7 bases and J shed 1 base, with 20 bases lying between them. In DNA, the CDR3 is TGCGCCAGCCGGAACGCCAGGGTGGGGAGCCAAGAGACCCAGTACTTC. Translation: CASRNARVGSQETQYF.

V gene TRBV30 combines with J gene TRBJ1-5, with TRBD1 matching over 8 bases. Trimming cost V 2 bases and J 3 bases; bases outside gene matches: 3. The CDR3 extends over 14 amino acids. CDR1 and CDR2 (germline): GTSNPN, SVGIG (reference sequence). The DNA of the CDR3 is TGTGCCTGGAGTAAACAGGGGGTCAATCAGCCCCAGCATTTT. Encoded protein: CAWSKQGVNQPQHF. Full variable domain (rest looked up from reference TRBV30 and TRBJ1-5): SQTIHQWPATLVQPVGSPLSLECTVEGTSNPNLYWYRQAAGRGLQLLFYSVGIGQISSEVPQNLSASRPQDRQFILSSKKLLLSDSGFYLCAWSKQGVNQPQHFGDGTRLSIL.

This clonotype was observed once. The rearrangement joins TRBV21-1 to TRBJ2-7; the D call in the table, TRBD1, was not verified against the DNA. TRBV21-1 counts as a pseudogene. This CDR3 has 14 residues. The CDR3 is CASSPRDRANEQYV. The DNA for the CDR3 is TGTGCCAGCAGCCCTCGGGACAGGGCCAACGAGCAGTACGTC.

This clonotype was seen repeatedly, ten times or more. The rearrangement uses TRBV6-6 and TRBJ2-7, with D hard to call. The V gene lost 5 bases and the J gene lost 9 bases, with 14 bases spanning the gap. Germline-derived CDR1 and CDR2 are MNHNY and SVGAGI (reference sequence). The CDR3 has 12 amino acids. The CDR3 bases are TGTGCCAGCAGTACTAATCGGGCCAGGCAGTACTTC. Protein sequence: CASSTNRARQYF.

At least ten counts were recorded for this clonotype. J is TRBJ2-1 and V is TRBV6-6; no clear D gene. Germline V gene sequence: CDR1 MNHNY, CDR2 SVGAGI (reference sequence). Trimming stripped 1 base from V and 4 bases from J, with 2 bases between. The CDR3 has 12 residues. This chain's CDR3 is CASSYLYNEQFF. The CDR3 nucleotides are TGTGCCAGCAGTTACTTGTACAATGAGCAGTTCTTC.

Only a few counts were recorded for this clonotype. The chain's CDR3 is CASSPGTGDTEAFF. The CDR3 nucleotides are TGCGCCAGCAGCCCGGGGACAGGAGACACTGAAGCTTTCTTT. This rearrangement joins TRBV5-1 to TRBJ1-1; 8 nucleotides match TRBD1. J gave up 3 bases and V 4 bases, and 5 bases lay outside the gene matches. From germline, CDR1 is SGHRS and CDR2 YFSETQ. The length of the CDR3 is 14 residues.

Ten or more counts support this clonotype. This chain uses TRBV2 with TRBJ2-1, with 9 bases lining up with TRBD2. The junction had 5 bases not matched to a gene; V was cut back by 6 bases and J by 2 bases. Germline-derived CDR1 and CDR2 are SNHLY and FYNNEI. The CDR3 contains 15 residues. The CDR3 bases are TGTGCCAGCAGCGTAGCGGGGGACCCCTACAATGAGCAGTTCTTC. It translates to CASSVAGDPYNEQFF.

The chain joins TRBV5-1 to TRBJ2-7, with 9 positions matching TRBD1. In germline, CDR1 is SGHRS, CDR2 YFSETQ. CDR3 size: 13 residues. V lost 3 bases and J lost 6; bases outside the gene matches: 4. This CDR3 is CASSWDRDAEQYF. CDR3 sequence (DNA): TGCGCCAGCAGCTGGGACAGGGATGCCGAGCAGTACTTC.

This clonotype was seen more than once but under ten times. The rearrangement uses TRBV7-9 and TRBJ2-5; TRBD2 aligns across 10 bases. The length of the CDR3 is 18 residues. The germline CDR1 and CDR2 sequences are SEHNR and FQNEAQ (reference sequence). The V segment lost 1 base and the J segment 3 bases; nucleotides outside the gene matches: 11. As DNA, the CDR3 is TGTGCCAGCAGCTTAGTAGTCTGGGCTAGCGGGGGTGAAGAGACCCAGTACTTC. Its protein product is CASSLVVWASGGEETQYF.

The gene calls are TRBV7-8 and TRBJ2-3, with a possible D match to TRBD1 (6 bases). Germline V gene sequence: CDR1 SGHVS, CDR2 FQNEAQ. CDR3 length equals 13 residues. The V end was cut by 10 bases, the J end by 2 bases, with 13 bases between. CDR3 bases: TGTGCCACCAACAGGGATCTCACAGATACGCAGTATTTT. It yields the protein CATNRDLTDTQYF.